This T cell receptor beta chain was obtained from a study of T-cell reconstitution after alpha-beta-depleted transplantation in children. During its preparation, the TCRbeta library received unique molecular identifiers. Via MiXCR, TCRdb re-called the PCR reads, giving one row per CDR3 protein. Here the sample spans about 78,000 distinct CDR3 sequences, approximately 14% being singletons. Study observations and caveats: Fresh T-cell production supplied most of the T-cell counts and diversity seen one year after transplant. The origin of high day-60 TCRbeta diversity in some patients lay in surviving recipient T cells and thymic progenitors. Several hundred rapidly expanded clones from non-depleted graft cells reportedly supplied alpha-beta T cells about two months post-transplant.

In the case of this clonotype: What it binds is unknown.

Sample: PBMCs, mostly from graft donor cells, taken 180 days after TCRalphabeta/CD19-depleted stem cell transplant. The receptor's source is a male patient between 2 and 10 years old who had a stem cell transplant for acute lymphoblastic leukemia, so the T cells may come from the graft donor.

Here the CDR3 reads CALGKRGTGDTQYF. The DNA for the CDR3 is TGTGCCCTGGGGAAGCGGGGTACCGGGGATACGCAGTATTTT. V usage is TRBV10-3 and J usage is TRBJ2-3, with 7 bases matching TRBD2. The V segment lost 11 bases and the J segment 6 bases; nucleotides outside the gene matches: 14. This CDR3 spans 14 amino acids. CDR1 ENHRY and CDR2 SYGVKD come from the germline V gene.